A selection of T cell receptor beta chains follows, all from one sample in a study of cytomegalovirus exposure and HLA in healthy donors. Using immunoSEQ multiplex PCR, the repertoire was profiled, and TCRdb retains in-frame clones only, with some absent. The sample holds about 200,000 clones, approximately 78% seen once. The sample taken for sequencing was PBMCs. These receptors came from a woman aged 45 to 65 in good health and CMV-seropositive. Both conserved end residues are part of each CDR3. D genes are given only for firm matches. Size tells how often a clone was seen (once, few, many) or the class of an expanded clone, and some rows leave it out.

j_gene: TRBJ2-3
v_gene: TRBV4-3
d_gene: TRBD2
abundance: once
CDR3aa: CASSQATSGLHTQYF
CDR3nt: TGCGCCAGCAGCCAAGCGACTAGCGGGTTACATACGCAGTATTTT

j_gene: TRBJ1-5
v_gene: TRBV7-9
d_gene: -
abundance: -
CDR3aa: CASSSTTGPQHF
CDR3nt: TGTGCCAGCAGCTCAACTACGGGGCCCCAGCATTTT

j_gene: TRBJ2-7
v_gene: TRBV5-4
d_gene: TRBD1
abundance: -
CDR3aa: CASSFQGAHEQYF
CDR3nt: TGTGCCAGCAGCTTTCAGGGGGCCCACGAGCAGTACTTC

j_gene: TRBJ1-1
v_gene: TRBV29-1
d_gene: -
abundance: -
CDR3aa: CSVEGRMNTEAFF
CDR3nt: TGCAGCGTTGAGGGCAGAATGAACACTGAAGCTTTCTTT

j_gene: TRBJ2-2
v_gene: TRBV2
d_gene: -
abundance: -
CDR3aa: CASSRGTTGELFF
CDR3nt: TGTGCCAGCAGCCGGGGGACTACCGGGGAGCTGTTTTTT

j_gene: TRBJ1-5
v_gene: TRBV7-8
d_gene: -
abundance: -
CDR3aa: CASSLRQLGMGNQPQHF
CDR3nt: TGTGCCAGCAGCTTAAGGCAACTCGGGATGGGCAATCAGCCCCAGCATTTT

j_gene: TRBJ2-7
v_gene: TRBV5-1
d_gene: TRBD1
abundance: -
CDR3aa: CASSSGQGHYEQYF
CDR3nt: TGCGCCAGCAGCTCGGGACAGGGGCACTACGAGCAGTACTTC

j_gene: TRBJ1-2
v_gene: TRBV5-6
d_gene: -
abundance: few
CDR3aa: CASSLNRVTYGYTF
CDR3nt: TGTGCCAGCAGCTTGAACAGGGTTACCTATGGCTACACCTTC

j_gene: TRBJ2-1
v_gene: TRBV6-5
d_gene: TRBD1
abundance: -
CDR3aa: CASSYRGTGVGEQFF
CDR3nt: TGTGCCAGCAGTTACCGTGGGACAGGGGTTGGTGAGCAGTTCTTC

j_gene: TRBJ1-1
v_gene: TRBV29-1
d_gene: -
abundance: -
CDR3aa: CSVEDPDTRDTEAFF
CDR3nt: TGCAGCGTTGAAGATCCAGACACCCGAGACACTGAAGCTTTCTTT

j_gene: TRBJ1-2
v_gene: TRBV15
d_gene: -
abundance: few
CDR3aa: CATSRDRAGYTF
CDR3nt: TGTGCCACCAGCAGAGATCGCGCAGGCTACACCTTC

j_gene: TRBJ2-2
v_gene: TRBV9
d_gene: -
abundance: -
CDR3aa: CASSVEEGWDTGELFF
CDR3nt: TGTGCCAGCAGCGTAGAGGAGGGTTGGGACACCGGGGAGCTGTTTTTT

j_gene: TRBJ2-7
v_gene: TRBV19
d_gene: -
abundance: -
CDR3aa: CAILGTPRYEQYF
CDR3nt: TGTGCCATTCTAGGGACACCTCGCTACGAGCAGTACTTC

j_gene: TRBJ2-7
v_gene: TRBV5-1
d_gene: -
abundance: -
CDR3aa: CASSLDVPGLGSYEQYF
CDR3nt: TGCGCCAGCAGCTTGGATGTTCCGGGGTTAGGGAGCTACGAGCAGTACTTC

j_gene: TRBJ2-3
v_gene: TRBV14
d_gene: -
abundance: -
CDR3aa: CASSQEPGIYTDTQYF
CDR3nt: TGTGCCAGCAGCCAAGAACCAGGGATCTACACAGATACGCAGTATTTT

j_gene: TRBJ1-2
v_gene: TRBV10-2
d_gene: TRBD1
abundance: few
CDR3aa: CASSPGTGNGYTF
CDR3nt: TGCGCCAGCAGCCCCGGGACAGGGAATGGCTACACCTTC

j_gene: TRBJ1-1
v_gene: TRBV11-2
d_gene: TRBD1
abundance: once
CDR3aa: CASTLMTGAVGTEAFF
CDR3nt: TGTGCCAGCACCCTGATGACAGGGGCGGTTGGGACTGAAGCTTTCTTT

j_gene: TRBJ2-6
v_gene: TRBV15
d_gene: -
abundance: -
CDR3aa: CATRTSKRASSGANVLTF
CDR3nt: TGTGCCACCAGAACGTCGAAAAGAGCCTCCTCTGGGGCCAACGTCCTGACTTTC

j_gene: TRBJ2-1
v_gene: TRBV20-1
d_gene: TRBD2
abundance: -
CDR3aa: CSAPTSGEQFF
CDR3nt: TGCAGTGCACCTACTAGCGGTGAGCAGTTCTTC

j_gene: TRBJ2-1
v_gene: TRBV7-9
d_gene: TRBD1
abundance: -
CDR3aa: CASSVTGQGNNEQFF
CDR3nt: TGTGCCAGCAGTGTCACGGGACAGGGAAACAATGAGCAGTTCTTC

j_gene: TRBJ1-2
v_gene: TRBV28
d_gene: TRBD1
abundance: -
CDR3aa: CASSGDRGQIYGYTF
CDR3nt: TGTGCCAGCAGTGGGGACAGGGGCCAAATATATGGCTACACCTTC

j_gene: TRBJ1-1
v_gene: TRBV28
d_gene: -
abundance: -
CDR3aa: CASSLLGNTEAFF
CDR3nt: TGTGCCAGCAGTCTCCTAGGTAACACTGAAGCTTTCTTT

j_gene: TRBJ2-5
v_gene: TRBV4-3
d_gene: -
abundance: once
CDR3aa: CASSQDSGSQETQYF
CDR3nt: TGCGCCAGCAGCCAAGATTCAGGGTCCCAAGAGACCCAGTACTTC

j_gene: TRBJ1-5
v_gene: TRBV27
d_gene: -
abundance: -
CDR3aa: CASRPGMIGNQPQHF
CDR3nt: TGTGCCAGCAGGCCCGGGATGATCGGCAATCAGCCCCAGCATTTT

j_gene: TRBJ2-3
v_gene: TRBV7-2
d_gene: -
abundance: -
CDR3aa: CASSPLDTQYF
CDR3nt: TGTGCCAGCAGCCCCTTAGATACGCAGTATTTT

j_gene: TRBJ2-2
v_gene: TRBV11-2
d_gene: -
abundance: -
CDR3aa: CASRRDSYSGELFF
CDR3nt: TGTGCCAGCAGACGAGACTCGTATAGCGGGGAGCTGTTTTTT

j_gene: TRBJ2-1
v_gene: TRBV7-3
d_gene: TRBD1
abundance: few
CDR3aa: CASSLDRGGYEQFF
CDR3nt: TGTGCCAGCAGCCTGGACAGGGGTGGTTATGAGCAGTTCTTC

j_gene: TRBJ2-7
v_gene: TRBV29-1
d_gene: -
abundance: -
CDR3aa: CSVSVGSYEQYF
CDR3nt: TGCAGCGTCTCCGTCGGGTCCTACGAGCAGTACTTC